What follows are 23 T cell receptor beta chains derived from one specimen sequenced in a study of Ad26.COV2.S vaccination and SARS-CoV-2 variants. The treatment is: over 15 received Ad26.COV2.S at low or high dose, single or two shots; about 5 received placebo; per-sample allocation not given. Specimen acquisition occurred on day 63 following the initial vaccine or placebo injection. Produced via immunoSEQ multiplex PCR; TCRdb's table is partial and in-frame only. The sample lists some 480,000 clones; about 83% were seen once. Sequences were derived from peripheral blood, sampled in a trial of Ad26.COV2.S vaccine versus placebo. Receptors were obtained from a person between 18 and 59 years old who received the Ad26.COV2.S COVID-19 vaccine or a placebo.

The chain joins TRBV28 to TRBJ2-2; TRBD1 or TRBD2 may be the D gene (5 bases each). V was cut by 10 bases and J by 2 bases, with 14 bases left in between. The CDR3 runs 14 residues. Germline lookup yields CDR1 MDHEN and CDR2 SYDVKM. The CDR3 loop reads CATLRGLNTGELFF. CDR3 DNA sequence: TGTGCCACCCTTCGGGGCCTCAACACCGGGGAGCTGTTTTTT.

The V call is TRBV2, the J call TRBJ2-2; tentatively, D is TRBD2 (6 bases). The V end lost 6 bases, the J end lost 7 bases, and 9 bases lay between the germline ends. Germline values: CDR1 SNHLY, CDR2 FYNNEI. This CDR3 has 12 residues. CDR3 DNA: TGTGCCAGCAGACTAGCAGGCGGGGAGCTGTTTTTT. Translating it yields CASRLAGGELFF. The whole variable domain, remainder taken from reference TRBV2 and TRBJ2-2, is EPEVTQTPSHQVTQMGQEVILRCVPISNHLYFYWYRQILGQKVEFLVSFYNNEISEKSEIFDDQFSVERPDGSNFTLKIRSTKLEDSAMYFCASRLAGGELFFGEGSRLTVL.

The V gene is TRBV2, the J gene TRBJ1-5; D is perhaps TRBD1 (5 bases). V dropped 4 bases and J dropped 5 bases, with 15 bases sitting between them. Germline CDR1 SNHLY, CDR2 FYNNEI. CDR3 size: 15 residues. In DNA form, the CDR3 reads TGTGCCAGCAGTGTGGGGGGAATGGGGGATCAGCCCCAGCATTTT. It specifies CASSVGGMGDQPQHF.

The chain couples TRBV2 to TRBJ1-5; D is unclear. This CDR3 has 14 amino acids. Germline V gene data show CDR1 as SNHLY and CDR2 as FYNNEI. V was clipped by 7 bases and J by 11 bases, with 21 bases between them. This CDR3 is CASTEQLPSPAQHF. As DNA, the CDR3 is TGTGCCAGCACAGAGCAGCTTCCTTCCCCAGCCCAGCATTTT.

This clone was observed once. The rearrangement uses TRBV9 and TRBJ2-1; no clear D. This CDR3 contains 16 residues. Germline CDR1 reads SGDLS; CDR2 reads YYNGEE. The ends were cut back, 3 bases at V and 0 bases at J, with 13 bases in the middle. As DNA, the CDR3 is TGTGCCAGCAGCGAAGTCCTGGGCAGCTCCTACAATGAGCAGTTCTTC. Translated, it gives CASSEVLGSSYNEQFF. Full variable domain (missing parts from reference TRBV9 and TRBJ2-1): DSGVTQTPKHLITATGQRVTLRCSPRSGDLSVYWYQQSLDQGLQFLIQYYNGEERAKGNILERFSAQQFPDLHSELNLSSLELGDSALYFCASSEVLGSSYNEQFFGPGTRLTVL.

This chain uses TRBV2 with TRBJ2-7; TRBD1 aligns across 10 bases. The CDR3 consists of 15 residues. The V gene end was trimmed by 5 bases and the J gene end by 2 bases; junction bases not matched to a gene: 6. Germline V lookup: CDR1 SNHLY, CDR2 FYNNEI. The CDR3 sequence: CASSPDRGAAYEQYF. CDR3 sequence (DNA): TGTGCCAGCAGTCCGGACAGGGGGGCGGCCTACGAGCAGTACTTC.

The chain joins TRBV7-2 to TRBJ2-1; maybe TRBD2 (5 bases). CDR1 SGHTA and CDR2 FQGNSA come from the germline V gene. V lost 7 bases, J lost 7 bases, and 14 bases lay in between. The CDR3 covers 13 residues. The CDR3 bases are TGTGCCAGCACCACGGCGGGCGGGAATGAGCAGTTCTTC. As protein: CASTTAGGNEQFF.

V gene TRBV4-2 combines with J gene TRBJ2-2; D is possibly TRBD2 (5 bases). CDR3 size: 15 residues. In germline, CDR1 is LGHNA, CDR2 YNFKEQ. V lost 0 bases and J 3 bases, leaving 8 bases between the germline ends. This chain's CDR3 is CASSQDQLDTGELFF. The CDR3 DNA reads as TGTGCCAGCAGCCAAGACCAACTAGACACCGGGGAGCTGTTTTTT.

The gene calls are TRBV28 and TRBJ1-2, with 7 bases matching TRBD1. Germline CDR1 reads MDHEN; CDR2 reads SYDVKM. The CDR3 totals 14 residues. After removal of 5 bases from V and 2 bases from J, the junction contained 5 bases not matched to a gene. For the CDR3, the DNA is TGTGCCAGCAGTCTCCGGACAGGCAACTATGGCTACACCTTC. Amino acids: CASSLRTGNYGYTF.

This clone has just a few counts. This chain joins TRBV3-1 (or the pseudogene TRBV3-2) and TRBJ2-7, with TRBD2 as a possible D gene (6 bases). V was pared by 4 bases and J by 6 bases, with 10 bases between. The CDR3 runs to 12 residues. Germline-derived CDR1 and CDR2 are LGHDT and YNNKEL (reference sequence). CDR3 sequence reads: CASSLVEGEQYF. The CDR3 region has the DNA TGTGCCAGCAGCCTTGTGGAGGGCGAGCAGTACTTC.

V gene TRBV30 combines with J gene TRBJ2-7; D is ambiguous. The CDR3 length is 13 residues. Germline V gene sequence: CDR1 GTSNPN, CDR2 SVGIG (reference sequence). V was cut by 0 bases and J by 3 bases, with 9 bases left in between. The CDR3 reads CAWSVRQNYEQYF. The CDR3 nucleotides are TGTGCCTGGAGTGTACGGCAGAACTACGAGCAGTACTTC.

The chain has TRBV5-5 and TRBJ1-1; unclear D gene. Germline CDR1 is SGHKS and CDR2 is YYEKEE (reference sequence). Trimming removed 1 base at V and 3 bases at J, with 10 bases between. This CDR3 contains 14 residues. CDR3 region: CASSLLSVDTEAFF. DNA of the CDR3: TGTGCCAGCAGCTTGTTGTCCGTCGACACTGAAGCTTTCTTT.

The J gene is TRBJ1-5, the V gene TRBV7-2, with TRBD1 identical over 8 bases. The CDR3 is 17 amino acids. V lost 1 base to trimming and J lost 3 bases; unmatched junction nucleotides: 8. Germline CDR1 is SGHTA and CDR2 is FQGNSA. The CDR3 protein is CASSLGRGRWNNQPQHF. The DNA for the CDR3 is TGTGCCAGCAGCTTAGGCAGGGGGCGATGGAACAATCAGCCCCAGCATTTT.

The rearrangement uses TRBV7-3 and TRBJ1-2; D is undetermined. The ends were cut back, 5 bases at V and 5 bases at J, with 18 bases in the middle. The CDR3 sequence is 15 residues long. Germline V gives CDR1 SGHTA, CDR2 FQGTGA. The CDR3 DNA reads as TGTGCCAGCAGCCTAAGTGGCTCCCGTCTATATGGCTACACCTTC. Protein sequence: CASSLSGSRLYGYTF.

This clone has at least ten counts. This chain joins TRBV11-2 and TRBJ2-7; the D call may be TRBD1 or TRBD2 (5 bases each). This CDR3 is built from 16 residues. The germline V gene encodes CDR1 SGHAT and CDR2 FQNNGV. Trimming removed 7 bases at V and 5 bases at J, with 24 bases between. CDR3 protein: CASIEIPGPQLDEQYF. The CDR3 nucleotides read TGTGCCAGCATCGAAATCCCGGGACCTCAATTGGACGAGCAGTACTTC.

This clone was picked up one time. Compared with germline, one end of the junction differs, possibly owing to a read error. The rearrangement links TRBV10-3 to TRBJ2-3, with D possibly TRBD2 on 6 matching bases. The CDR3 is 13 amino acids. Germline CDR1 ENHRY, CDR2 SYGVKD. The CDR3 region is CAISEGERVNLPF. DNA of the CDR3: TGTGCCATCAGTGAAGGCGAGCGGGTGAACCTTCCCTTT.

The chain combines TRBV11-2 with TRBJ1-1, with TRBD1 matching 7 bases. The V segment lost 5 bases and the J segment 1 base; nucleotides outside the gene matches: 7. The CDR3 totals 15 residues. Looked up from germline, CDR1 is SGHAT and CDR2 is FQNNGV. CDR3: CASSPVGDRNTEAFF. The CDR3 bases are TGTGCCAGCAGCCCCGTTGGGGACAGGAACACTGAAGCTTTCTTT. Full variable domain (outside the CDR3, taken from reference TRBV11-2 and TRBJ1-1): EAGVAQSPRYKIIEKRQSVAFWCNPISGHATLYWYQQILGQGPKLLIQFQNNGVVDDSQLPKDRFSAERLKGVDSTLKIQPAKLEDSAVYLCASSPVGDRNTEAFFGQGTRLTVV.

This clone was seen a handful of times. The genes are TRBV24-1 and TRBJ2-2; 10 bases map to TRBD2. With 3 bases clipped from V and 4 bases from J, the junction kept 4 bases outside the gene matches. Germline CDR1 is KGHDR and CDR2 is SFDVKD. This CDR3 has 16 residues. The chain's CDR3 is CATSDPSGGVTGELFF. The DNA of the CDR3 is TGTGCCACCAGTGATCCCAGCGGGGGGGTCACCGGGGAGCTGTTTTTT.

The V gene is TRBV11-2, the J gene TRBJ1-2, with D maybe TRBD1 (6 bases). Germline V gene sequence: CDR1 SGHAT, CDR2 FQNNGV. Trimming shortened V by 2 bases and J by 7 bases, and 11 bases separated the two germline ends. The CDR3 runs 13 residues. CDR3 DNA sequence: TGTGCCAGCAGCTTAACAGGGCGGTTTGGCTACACCTTC. This encodes CASSLTGRFGYTF.

The chain carries TRBV5-1 and TRBJ1-3; D gene uncertain. This CDR3 is built from 16 residues. Looked up from germline, CDR1 is SGHRS and CDR2 is YFSETQ. With 0 bases removed from V and 4 bases from J, the gap between germline ends came to 14 bases. This CDR3 reads CASSLDPQGSGNTIYF. Written as DNA, the CDR3 is TGCGCCAGCAGCTTGGACCCTCAAGGGTCCGGAAACACCATATATTTT.

This clone is a singleton in its sample. The chain links TRBV29-1 to TRBJ2-4, with 11 bases aligning to TRBD2. Trimming cost V 6 bases and J 7 bases; bases outside gene matches: 11. The CDR3 is made up of 15 amino acids. CDR1 SQVTM and CDR2 ANQGSEA come from the germline V gene. The CDR3 coding sequence is TGCAGCGTCGGCCGGACTAGCGGGCAACATAACATTCAGTACTTC. Translation gives CSVGRTSGQHNIQYF.

The gene calls are TRBV4-2 and TRBJ2-1, with D possibly called TRBD1 or TRBD2 (5 bases each). The V gene's germline CDR1 is LGHNA and CDR2 YNFKEQ. V was clipped by 4 bases and J by 7 bases, with 14 bases between them. This CDR3 contains 14 residues. The CDR3 sequence is CASSPGAGGNEQFF. The CDR3 nucleotides are TGTGCCAGCAGCCCTGGGGCAGGCGGGAATGAGCAGTTCTTC.

This clone was picked up a small number of times. The chain has TRBV19 and TRBJ1-2, with D unclear. The CDR3 length is 14 residues. V was clipped by 1 base and J by 2 bases, with 8 bases between them. Germline loops: CDR1 LNHDA, CDR2 SQIVND (reference sequence). The CDR3: CASSIVGGNYGYTF. The CDR3 bases are TGTGCCAGTAGTATAGTCGGCGGAAACTATGGCTACACCTTC.